Below are 23 T cell receptor beta chains sequenced from a single sample in a study of shared clonotypes between healthy human individuals. TCRdb keeps only in-frame clones here, not all; method: immunoSEQ multiplex PCR. The sample lists roughly 2.6 million clones; around 94% were seen once. The source material was naive CD4+ T cells sorted from blood. Described subset: CD45RA+ positively selected. The receptors stem from a man aged 18 to 29 in good health.

The chain carries TRBV4-1 and TRBJ2-2, with unresolved D. The CDR3 has 15 amino acids. The germline V gene has CDR1 MGHRA and CDR2 YSYEKL. V lost 4 bases and J 2 bases, leaving 11 bases between the germline ends. CDR3 protein: CASSLETLNTGELFF. The CDR3 DNA sequence: TGCGCCAGCAGCCTAGAGACTCTTAACACCGGGGAGCTGTTTTTT.

The V and J genes are TRBV18 and TRBJ2-7; D may be TRBD2 (5 bases). CDR1 and CDR2 (germline): KGHSH, LQKENI. CDR3 size: 15 residues. V lost 0 bases, J lost 6 bases, and 15 bases lay in between. CDR3 sequence reads: CASSPPKQTAGEQYF. CDR3 coding DNA: TGTGCCAGCTCACCACCGAAACAGACCGCGGGCGAGCAGTACTTC.

This clone occurred once. The chain couples TRBV20-1 to TRBJ2-1; no clear D gene. The V end was cut by 3 bases, the J end by 6 bases, with 0 bases between. This CDR3 contains 9 residues. The V gene's germline CDR1 is DFQATT and CDR2 SNEGSKA (reference sequence). CDR3 in amino acids: CSASNEQFF. In nucleotides, the CDR3 is TGCAGTGCTAGCAATGAGCAGTTCTTC.

The rearrangement joins TRBV11-2 to TRBJ2-3; no definite D call. Germline assignment: CDR1 SGHAT and CDR2 FQNNGV. Trimming removed 1 base at V and 2 bases at J, with 7 bases between. This CDR3 has 14 amino acids. CDR3 in DNA: TGTGCCAGCAGCTTAGGCTTCCCCACAGATACGCAGTATTTT. Its protein is CASSLGFPTDTQYF.

The V gene is TRBV9, the J gene TRBJ2-5; 9 bases map to TRBD2. This CDR3 comprises 15 residues. Germline V gene sequence: CDR1 SGDLS, CDR2 YYNGEE. The V segment lost 2 bases and the J segment 4 bases; nucleotides outside the gene matches: 6. The chain's CDR3 is CASSVSSGRAETQYF. As DNA, the CDR3 is TGTGCCAGCAGCGTGAGTAGCGGGAGAGCAGAGACCCAGTACTTC.

The rearrangement links TRBV28 to TRBJ2-7; 8 bases align to TRBD1. The germline V gene has CDR1 MDHEN and CDR2 SYDVKM. V dropped 8 bases and J dropped 2; count of bases not matched to a gene: 8. This CDR3 has 14 amino acids. The CDR3 reads CASGYRGFTYEQYF. CDR3 nucleotides: TGTGCCAGCGGGTACAGGGGGTTCACCTACGAGCAGTACTTC.

The chain employs TRBV12-5 and TRBJ1-2, with a weak D call TRBD1 (5 bases). V shed 6 bases and J shed 7 bases, with 18 bases lying between them. This CDR3 is 14 amino acids long. Germline CDR1 and CDR2: LGHNT and FRNRAP. In DNA, the CDR3 is TGTGCTAGTGGAGAGGGACCGCTTAGGTCTGGCTACACCTTC. Protein: CASGEGPLRSGYTF.

The V gene is TRBV28, the J gene TRBJ1-5, with D perhaps matching TRBD1 (5 bases). This CDR3 contains 16 residues. Trimming took 4 bases from V and 0 from J, leaving 13 bases between them. From germline, CDR1 is MDHEN and CDR2 SYDVKM. The CDR3 region is CASSWRGDYSNQPQHF. As DNA, the CDR3 is TGTGCCAGCAGTTGGAGGGGAGACTATAGCAATCAGCCCCAGCATTTT.

This chain uses TRBV7-2 with TRBJ1-5, with D hard to call. The CDR3 spans 13 residues. Germline V gene data show CDR1 as SGHTA and CDR2 as FQGNSA. Trimming pared 6 bases from V and 8 bases from J, leaving 14 bases between. DNA of the CDR3: TGTGCCAGCAGTTGGACCCCACTGGAGCCCCAGCATTTT. It is translated as CASSWTPLEPQHF.

The genes are TRBV19 and TRBJ1-5, with 7 bases aligning to TRBD1. This CDR3 is built from 13 residues. Trimming removed 6 bases from V and 5 bases from J; junction bases left unmatched: 4. Germline V lookup: CDR1 LNHDA, CDR2 SQIVND (reference sequence). Here the CDR3 DNA reads TGTGCCAGTAGGGACAGGAGGGATCAGCCCCAGCATTTT. Amino acid sequence: CASRDRRDQPQHF.

The J gene is TRBJ1-6, the V gene TRBV9; tentatively, D is TRBD1 (5 bases). Deletions cut 7 bases from V and 5 bases from J, with 13 bases between. This CDR3 contains 14 residues. Per the germline V gene, CDR1 is SGDLS and CDR2 is YYNGEE. Here the CDR3 reads CASGGTGNNSPLHF. CDR3 DNA sequence: TGTGCCAGCGGCGGGACGGGGAATAATTCACCCCTCCACTTT. Full variable domain (rest looked up from reference TRBV9 and TRBJ1-6): DSGVTQTPKHLITATGQRVTLRCSPRSGDLSVYWYQQSLDQGLQFLIQYYNGEERAKGNILERFSAQQFPDLHSELNLSSLELGDSALYFCASGGTGNNSPLHFGNGTRLTVT.

This clone was observed once. V and J are TRBV29-1 and TRBJ2-5; 14 nucleotides match TRBD2. Germline CDR1 SQVTM, CDR2 ANQGSEA. The V and J ends lost 7 bases and 7 bases, in that order; junction bases with no gene match: 8. The CDR3 extends over 14 amino acids. CDR3 sequence reads: CSAAEGLAGATQYF. CDR3 in DNA: TGCAGCGCCGCAGAGGGACTAGCGGGAGCGACCCAGTACTTC.

With respect to this clone: Distinct nucleotide sequences in the sample also encode this CDR3. V usage is TRBV5-1 and J usage is TRBJ1-1; D is perhaps TRBD1 (5 bases). The CDR3 sequence is 13 residues long. V was pared by 0 bases and J by 4 bases, with 7 bases between. Germline CDR1 is SGHRS and CDR2 is YFSETQ. The CDR3 nucleotides are TGCGCCAGCAGCTTGGGAGGGGCCACTGAAGCTTTCTTT. This gives the protein CASSLGGATEAFF. Complete variable domain (other parts from reference TRBV5-1 and TRBJ1-1): KAGVTQTPRYLIKTRGQQVTLSCSPISGHRSVSWYQQTPGQGLQFLFEYFSETQRNKGNFPGRFSGRQFSNSRSEMNVSTLELGDSALYLCASSLGGATEAFFGQGTRLTVV.

The CDR3 nucleotides read TGTGCCAGTTGGGGCGCCGGTTCACCCCTCCACTTT. Translation gives CASWGAGSPLHF. The rearrangement links TRBV6-6 to TRBJ1-6; D is possibly TRBD1 (5 bases). This CDR3 region has 12 residues. The V and J ends lost 9 bases and 9 bases respectively, with 12 bases between them. CDR1 is MNHNY and CDR2 is SVGAGI in the germline V gene (reference sequence).

The chain recombines TRBV11-2 with TRBJ2-6; the D call may be TRBD1 or TRBD2 (5 bases each). Germline CDR1 and CDR2: SGHAT and FQNNGV. Trimming stripped 3 bases from V and 4 bases from J, with 13 bases between. The CDR3 loop spans 16 amino acids. CDR3 protein: CASSFWDRAGANVLTF. Here the CDR3 DNA reads TGTGCCAGCAGCTTCTGGGACCGGGCCGGGGCCAACGTCCTGACTTTC.

The chain employs TRBV15 and TRBJ1-2; TRBD1 matches 8 bases. The V and J ends lost 2 bases and 8 bases, in that order; junction bases with no gene match: 13. CDR3 length: 16 amino acids. Germline CDR1 LNHNV, CDR2 YYDKDF (reference sequence). For the CDR3, the DNA is TGTGCCACCAGCAGACCCCAGGGGGCGGTAGTGGAGGGCTACACCTTC. Amino acid sequence: CATSRPQGAVVEGYTF.

This rearrangement joins TRBV5-1 to TRBJ2-7; 10 bases agree with TRBD2. CDR1 and CDR2 from the germline V gene are SGHRS and YFSETQ. V gave up 1 base and J gave up 3 bases; unmatched junction bases: 16. The length of the CDR3 is 19 residues. CDR3 sequence (DNA): TGCGCCAGCAGCTTGCCCCAGGGGAGGGCGACTAGCGGGTACTACGAGCAGTACTTC. Amino acids: CASSLPQGRATSGYYEQYF.

Written as DNA, the CDR3 is TGTGCCAGCAGCCTGGGGCGGAACCCATATGAAGCTTTCTTT. Translated, it gives CASSLGRNPYEAFF. The V gene is TRBV5-4, the J gene TRBJ1-1, with D perhaps matching TRBD1 (5 bases). Germline V gives CDR1 SGHNT, CDR2 YYREEE (reference sequence). CDR3 length equals 14 residues. V dropped 4 bases and J dropped 7 bases, with 17 bases sitting between them.

This rearrangement joins TRBV19 to TRBJ2-5; 7 positions agree with TRBD2. Germline CDR1 is LNHDA and CDR2 is SQIVND (reference sequence). Trimming cost V 7 bases and J 5 bases; bases outside gene matches: 7. This CDR3 comprises 13 residues. The CDR3 is CASTAWGGETQYF. DNA for the CDR3: TGTGCCAGTACCGCTTGGGGGGGGGAGACCCAGTACTTC. Full variable domain (missing parts from reference TRBV19 and TRBJ2-5): DGGITQSPKYLFRKEGQNVTLSCEQNLNHDAMYWYRQDPGQGLRLIYYSQIVNDFQKGDIAEGYSVSREKKESFPLTVTSAQKNPTAFYLCASTAWGGETQYFGPGTRLLVL.

V gene TRBV5-1 combines with J gene TRBJ2-1; 10 positions match TRBD1. V dropped 5 bases and J dropped 0; count of bases not matched to a gene: 14. The CDR3 has 19 residues. The germline CDR1 and CDR2 sequences are SGHRS and YFSETQ. The CDR3 DNA is TGCGCCAGCAGGCCTGACAGGGGGCGAATTAAAAGCTCCTACAATGAGCAGTTCTTC. As protein: CASRPDRGRIKSSYNEQFF. Drawing the rest from reference TRBV5-1 and TRBJ2-1, the complete variable domain is KAGVTQTPRYLIKTRGQQVTLSCSPISGHRSVSWYQQTPGQGLQFLFEYFSETQRNKGNFPGRFSGRQFSNSRSEMNVSTLELGDSALYLCASRPDRGRIKSSYNEQFFGPGTRLTVL.

The chain joins TRBV6-6 to TRBJ2-7; no reliable D call. This CDR3 has 12 amino acids. Trimming took 2 bases from V and 7 from J, leaving 9 bases between them. The V gene's germline CDR1 is MNHNY and CDR2 SVGAGI (reference sequence). The CDR3 region has the DNA TGTGCCAGCAGTTACATCATGGGAGAGCAGTACTTC. Translating gives CASSYIMGEQYF.

The CDR3 bases are TGCGCCAGCAGCTTTATGACGGGAGTAGGAGATACGCAGTATTTT. Translating it yields CASSFMTGVGDTQYF. The rearrangement joins TRBV5-1 to TRBJ2-3; TRBD2 is a possible D gene (6 bases). Germline CDR1 is SGHRS and CDR2 is YFSETQ. This CDR3 is built from 15 residues. V was cut by 2 bases and J by 5 bases, with 15 bases left in between.

CDR3 sequence (DNA): TGCGCCAGCAGCCAAAGAAGTCTAGGCCTCGGGGGGGAGCTGTTTTTT. The encoded protein is CASSQRSLGLGGELFF. The chain employs TRBV4-3 and TRBJ2-2; D not resolved. The CDR3 covers 16 residues. The germline V and J ends were trimmed by 2 bases and 8 bases, with 18 bases remaining between them. CDR1 and CDR2 from the germline V gene are LGHNA and YSLEER.